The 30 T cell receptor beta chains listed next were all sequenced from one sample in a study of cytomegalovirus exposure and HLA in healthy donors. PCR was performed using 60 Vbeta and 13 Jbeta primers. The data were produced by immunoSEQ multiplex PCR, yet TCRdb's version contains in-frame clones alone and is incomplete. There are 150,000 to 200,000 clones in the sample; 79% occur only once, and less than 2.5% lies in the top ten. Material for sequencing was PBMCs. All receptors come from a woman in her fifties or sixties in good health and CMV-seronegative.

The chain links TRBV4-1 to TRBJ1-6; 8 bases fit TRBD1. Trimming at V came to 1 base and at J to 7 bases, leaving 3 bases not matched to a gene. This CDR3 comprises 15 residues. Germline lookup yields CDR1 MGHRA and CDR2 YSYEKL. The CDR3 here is CASSQGQGINSPLHF. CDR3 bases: TGCGCCAGCAGCCAAGGACAGGGGATCAATTCACCCCTCCACTTT.

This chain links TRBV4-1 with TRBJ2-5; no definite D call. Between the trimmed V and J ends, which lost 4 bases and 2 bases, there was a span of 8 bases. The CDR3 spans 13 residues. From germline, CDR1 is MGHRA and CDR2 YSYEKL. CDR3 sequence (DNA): TGCGCCAGCAGCCTACTACCGCAAGAGACCCAGTACTTC. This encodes CASSLLPQETQYF.

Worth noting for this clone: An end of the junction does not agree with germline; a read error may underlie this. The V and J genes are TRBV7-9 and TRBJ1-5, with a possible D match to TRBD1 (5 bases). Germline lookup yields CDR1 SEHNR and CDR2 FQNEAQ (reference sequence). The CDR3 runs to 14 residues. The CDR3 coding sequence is TGTTCCAGCAGCCTAGACAGTAGCAATCAGCCCCAGCATTTT. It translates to CSSSLDSSNQPQHF.

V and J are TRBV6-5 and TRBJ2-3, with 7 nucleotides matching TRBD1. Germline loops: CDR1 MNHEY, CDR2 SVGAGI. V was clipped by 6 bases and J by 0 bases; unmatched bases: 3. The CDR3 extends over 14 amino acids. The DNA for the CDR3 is TGTGCCAGCAGACGGACAGGAAGCACAGATACGCAGTATTTT. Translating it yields CASRRTGSTDTQYF.

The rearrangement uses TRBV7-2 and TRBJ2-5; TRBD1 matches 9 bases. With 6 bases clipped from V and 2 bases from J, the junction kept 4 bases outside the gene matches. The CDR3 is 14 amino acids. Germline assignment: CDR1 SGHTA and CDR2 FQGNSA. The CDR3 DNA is TGTGCCAGCAGACTGACAGGGGGGCAAGAGACCCAGTACTTC. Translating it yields CASRLTGGQETQYF.

This CDR3 reads CASSLWATENTEAFF. Here the CDR3 DNA reads TGCGCCAGCAGCTTGTGGGCGACGGAGAACACTGAAGCTTTCTTT. This chain joins TRBV5-1 and TRBJ1-1, with D unresolved. From germline, CDR1 is SGHRS and CDR2 YFSETQ. The V end lost 1 base, the J end lost 1 base, and 11 bases lay between the germline ends. The CDR3 is made up of 15 amino acids.

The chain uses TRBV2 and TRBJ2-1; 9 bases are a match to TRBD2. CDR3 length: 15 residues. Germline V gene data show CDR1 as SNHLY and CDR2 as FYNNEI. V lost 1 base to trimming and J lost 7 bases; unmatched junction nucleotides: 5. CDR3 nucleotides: TGTGCCAGCAGTGAAGAGGGACTAGCAGGGAATGAGCAGTTCTTC. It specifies CASSEEGLAGNEQFF.

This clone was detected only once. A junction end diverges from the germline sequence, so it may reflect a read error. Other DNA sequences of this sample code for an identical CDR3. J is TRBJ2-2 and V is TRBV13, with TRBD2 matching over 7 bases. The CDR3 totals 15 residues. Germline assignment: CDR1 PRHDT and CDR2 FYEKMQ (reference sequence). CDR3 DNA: TGCGCCAGCAGCGCGGGACTAAGCACCACCGGGGAGCTGTTTTTT. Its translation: CASSAGLSTTGELFF.

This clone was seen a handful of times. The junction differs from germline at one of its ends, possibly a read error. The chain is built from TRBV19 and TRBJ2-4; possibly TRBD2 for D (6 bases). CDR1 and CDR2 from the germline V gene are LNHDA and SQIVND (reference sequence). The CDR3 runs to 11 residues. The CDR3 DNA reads TGTGCCAGTAGTTTTGGAGGGACCAAAAACTTC. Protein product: CASSFGGTKNF. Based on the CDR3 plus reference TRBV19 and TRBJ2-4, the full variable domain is DGGITQSPKYLFRKEGQNVTLSCEQNLNHDAMYWYRQDPGQGLRLIYYSQIVNDFQKGDIAEGYSVSREKKESFPLTVTSAQKNPTAFYLCASSFGGTKNFGAGTRLSVL.

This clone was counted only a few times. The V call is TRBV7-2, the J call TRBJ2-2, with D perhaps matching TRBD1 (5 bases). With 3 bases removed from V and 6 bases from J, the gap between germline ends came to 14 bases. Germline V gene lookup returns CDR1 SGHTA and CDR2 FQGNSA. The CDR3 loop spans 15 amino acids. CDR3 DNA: TGTGCCAGCAGCTTTGGGCAGGGTGGGGCCGGGGAGCTGTTTTTT. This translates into CASSFGQGGAGELFF.

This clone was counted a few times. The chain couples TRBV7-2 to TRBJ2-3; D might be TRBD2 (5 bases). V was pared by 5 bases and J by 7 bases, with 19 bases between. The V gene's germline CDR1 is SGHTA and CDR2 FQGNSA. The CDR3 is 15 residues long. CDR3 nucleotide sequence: TGTGCCAGCAGCGCCCGGGGAGTTATTTTGAATACGCAGTATTTT. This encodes CASSARGVILNTQYF.

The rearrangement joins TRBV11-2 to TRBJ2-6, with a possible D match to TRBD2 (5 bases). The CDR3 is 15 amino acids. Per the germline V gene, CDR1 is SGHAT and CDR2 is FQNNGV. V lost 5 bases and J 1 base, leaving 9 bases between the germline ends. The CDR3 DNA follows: TGTGCCAGCAGCCACGGAGGTTCTGGGGCCAACGTCCTGACTTTC. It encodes CASSHGGSGANVLTF.

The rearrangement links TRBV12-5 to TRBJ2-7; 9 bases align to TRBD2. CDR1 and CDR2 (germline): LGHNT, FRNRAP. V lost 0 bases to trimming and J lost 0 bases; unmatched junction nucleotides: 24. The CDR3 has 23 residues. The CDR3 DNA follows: TGTGCTAGTGGTTTGGTGCATGAGGGTCCCGGCGGGAGGGCCTCCTCGCCCTCCTACGAGCAGTACTTC. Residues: CASGLVHEGPGGRASSPSYEQYF. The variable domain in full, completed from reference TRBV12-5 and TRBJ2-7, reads DARVTQTPRHKVTEMGQEVTMRCQPILGHNTVFWYRQTMMQGLELLAYFRNRAPLDDSGMPKDRFSAEMPDATLATLKIQPSEPRDSAVYFCASGLVHEGPGGRASSPSYEQYFGPGTRLTVT.

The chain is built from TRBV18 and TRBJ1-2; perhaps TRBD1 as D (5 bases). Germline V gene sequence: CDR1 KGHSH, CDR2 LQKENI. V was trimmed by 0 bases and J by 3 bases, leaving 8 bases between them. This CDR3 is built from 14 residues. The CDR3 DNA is TGTGCCAGCTCACCACCGACAGACCACTATGGCTACACCTTC. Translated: CASSPPTDHYGYTF.

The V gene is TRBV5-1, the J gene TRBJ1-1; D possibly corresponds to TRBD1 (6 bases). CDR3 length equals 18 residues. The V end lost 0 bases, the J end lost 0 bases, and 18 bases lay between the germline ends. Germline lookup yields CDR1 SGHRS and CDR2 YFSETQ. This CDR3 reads CASSLGQDSLGLNTEAFF. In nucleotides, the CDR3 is TGCGCCAGCAGCTTGGGGCAGGACAGCTTAGGGCTGAACACTGAAGCTTTCTTT.

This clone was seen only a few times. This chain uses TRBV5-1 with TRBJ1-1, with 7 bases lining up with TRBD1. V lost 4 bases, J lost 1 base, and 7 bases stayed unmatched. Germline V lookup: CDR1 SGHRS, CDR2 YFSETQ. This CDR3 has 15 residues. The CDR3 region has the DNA TGCGCCAGCAGCACAGCCGGGACAGCGAACACTGAAGCTTTCTTT. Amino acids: CASSTAGTANTEAFF.

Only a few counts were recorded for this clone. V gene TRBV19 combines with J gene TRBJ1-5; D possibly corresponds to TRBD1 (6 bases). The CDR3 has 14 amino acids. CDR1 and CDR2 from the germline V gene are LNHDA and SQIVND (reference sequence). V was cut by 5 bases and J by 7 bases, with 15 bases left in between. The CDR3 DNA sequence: TGTGCCAGTAGTCCATTAGGGGGGGCCCAGCCCCAGCATTTT. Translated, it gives CASSPLGGAQPQHF.

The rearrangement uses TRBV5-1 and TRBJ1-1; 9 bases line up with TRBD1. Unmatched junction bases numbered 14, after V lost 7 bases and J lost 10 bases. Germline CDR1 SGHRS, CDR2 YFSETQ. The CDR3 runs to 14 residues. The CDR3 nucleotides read TGCGCCAGCCGGTCCGGGACAGGGATGGAAGGAGCTTTCTTT. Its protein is CASRSGTGMEGAFF. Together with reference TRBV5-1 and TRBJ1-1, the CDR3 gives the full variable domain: KAGVTQTPRYLIKTRGQQVTLSCSPISGHRSVSWYQQTPGQGLQFLFEYFSETQRNKGNFPGRFSGRQFSNSRSEMNVSTLELGDSALYLCASRSGTGMEGAFFGQGTRLTVV.

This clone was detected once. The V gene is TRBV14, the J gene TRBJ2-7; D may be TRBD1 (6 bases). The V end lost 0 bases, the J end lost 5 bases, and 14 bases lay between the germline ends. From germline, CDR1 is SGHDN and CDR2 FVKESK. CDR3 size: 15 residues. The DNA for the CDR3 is TGTGCCAGCAGCCAAGACCGTACAGGGAACCACGAGCAGTACTTC. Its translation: CASSQDRTGNHEQYF.

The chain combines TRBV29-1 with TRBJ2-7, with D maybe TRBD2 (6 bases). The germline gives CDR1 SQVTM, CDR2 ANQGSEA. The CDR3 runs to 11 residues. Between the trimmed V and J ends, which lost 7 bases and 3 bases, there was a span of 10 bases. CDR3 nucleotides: TGCAGCGGAAGAGCGGGCTACGAGCAGTACTTC. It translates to CSGRAGYEQYF.

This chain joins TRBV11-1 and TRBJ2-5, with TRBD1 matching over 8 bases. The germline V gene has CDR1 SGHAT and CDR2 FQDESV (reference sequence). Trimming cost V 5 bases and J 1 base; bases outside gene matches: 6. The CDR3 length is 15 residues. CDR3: CASSRDRGGQETQYF. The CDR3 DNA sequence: TGTGCCAGCAGCCGCGACAGGGGAGGCCAAGAGACCCAGTACTTC.

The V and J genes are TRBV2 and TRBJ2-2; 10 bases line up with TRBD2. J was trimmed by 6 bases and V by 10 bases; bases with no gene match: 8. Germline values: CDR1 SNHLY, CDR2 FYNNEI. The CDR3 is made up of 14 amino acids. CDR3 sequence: CATQRGGDSGELFF. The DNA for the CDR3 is TGTGCCACCCAGCGGGGGGGCGATTCCGGGGAGCTGTTTTTT.

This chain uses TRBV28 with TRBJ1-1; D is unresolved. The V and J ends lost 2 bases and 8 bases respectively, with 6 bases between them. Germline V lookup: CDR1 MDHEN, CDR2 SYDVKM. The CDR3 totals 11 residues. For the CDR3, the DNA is TGTGCCAGCAGTTTACTCAGGGAAGCTTTCTTT. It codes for CASSLLREAFF.

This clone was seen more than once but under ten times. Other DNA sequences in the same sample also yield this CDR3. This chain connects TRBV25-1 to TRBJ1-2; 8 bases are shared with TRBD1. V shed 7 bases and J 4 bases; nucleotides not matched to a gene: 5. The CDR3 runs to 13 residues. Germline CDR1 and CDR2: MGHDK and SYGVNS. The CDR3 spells CASNHRGGYGYTF. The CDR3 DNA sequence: TGTGCCAGCAACCACAGGGGGGGCTATGGCTACACCTTC.

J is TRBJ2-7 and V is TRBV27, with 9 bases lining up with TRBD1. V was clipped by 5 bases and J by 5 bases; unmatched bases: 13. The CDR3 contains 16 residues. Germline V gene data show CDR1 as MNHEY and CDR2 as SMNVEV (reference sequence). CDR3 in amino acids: CASSGSRDRVFDEQYF. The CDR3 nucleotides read TGTGCCAGCAGTGGAAGCCGGGACAGGGTTTTCGACGAGCAGTACTTC.

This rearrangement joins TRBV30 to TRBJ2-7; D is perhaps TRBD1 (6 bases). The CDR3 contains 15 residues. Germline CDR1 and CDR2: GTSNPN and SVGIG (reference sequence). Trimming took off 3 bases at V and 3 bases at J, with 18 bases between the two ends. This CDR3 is CAWSEPGTLRYEQYF. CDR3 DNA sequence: TGTGCCTGGAGCGAACCCGGGACACTGCGCTACGAGCAGTACTTC.

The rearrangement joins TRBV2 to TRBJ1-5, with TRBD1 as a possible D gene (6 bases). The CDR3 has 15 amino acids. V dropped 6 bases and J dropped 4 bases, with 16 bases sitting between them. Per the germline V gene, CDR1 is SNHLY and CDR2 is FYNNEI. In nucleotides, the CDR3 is TGTGCCAGCAGGAAACAGGGCGCCGGGAATCAGCCCCAGCATTTT. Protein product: CASRKQGAGNQPQHF.

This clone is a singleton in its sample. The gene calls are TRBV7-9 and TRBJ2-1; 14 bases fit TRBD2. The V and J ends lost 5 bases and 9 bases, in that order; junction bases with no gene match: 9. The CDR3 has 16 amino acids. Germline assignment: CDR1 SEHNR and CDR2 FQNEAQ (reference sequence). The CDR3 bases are TGTGCCAGCAGCCTCCGGACTAGCGGGAGGTCTGGTGAGCAGTTCTTC. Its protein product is CASSLRTSGRSGEQFF.

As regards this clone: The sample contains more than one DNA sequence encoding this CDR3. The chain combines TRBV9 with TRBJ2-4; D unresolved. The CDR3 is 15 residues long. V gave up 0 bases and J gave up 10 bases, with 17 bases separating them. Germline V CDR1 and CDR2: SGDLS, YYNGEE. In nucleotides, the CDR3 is TGTGCCAGCAGCGTAGGAGGCGGCCGTCTGGATATTCAGTACTTC. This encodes CASSVGGGRLDIQYF.

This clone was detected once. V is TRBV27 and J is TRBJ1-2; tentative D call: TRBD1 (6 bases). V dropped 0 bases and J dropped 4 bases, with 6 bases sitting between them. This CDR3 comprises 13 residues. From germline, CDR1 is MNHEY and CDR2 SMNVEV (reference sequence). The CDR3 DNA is TGTGCCAGCAGTTTATCCAGGGGCTATGGCTACACCTTC. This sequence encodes CASSLSRGYGYTF.